The 20 T cell receptor beta chains below all came from one sample that was sequenced in a study of molecular identifiers for immune sequencing clone quantification. TCRdb re-derived calls from the PCR reads in MiXCR, one entry per CDR3 protein. The sample has about 640,000 distinct CDR3 sequences, about 20% seen once. The sample comprised naive CD8+ T cells from blood, with Jurkat cell RNA spiked in. Subset: FACS-sorted CD8+CD4-CCR7+CD45RA+ naive T cells. These receptors were obtained from a human donor in good health. Some libraries in this study had Jurkat cell RNA spiked in.

The chain has TRBV12-3 or TRBV12-4 and TRBJ2-7; TRBD1 matches 7 bases. V shed 6 bases, J shed 3 bases, and the junction held 20 bases outside the gene matches. The CDR3 has 18 residues. This chain's CDR3 is CASSTSAQGSSGNYEQYF. Written as DNA, the CDR3 is TGTGCCAGCAGCACTTCGGCACAGGGGTCCAGCGGCAACTACGAGCAGTACTTC.

The rearrangement joins TRBV7-3 to TRBJ1-6, with TRBD1 as a possible D gene (6 bases). This CDR3 region has 13 residues. The germline gives CDR1 SGHTA, CDR2 FQGTGA. With 5 bases removed from V and 13 bases from J, the gap between germline ends came to 15 bases. This CDR3 is CASSQGTKSPLHF. CDR3 coding DNA: TGTGCCAGCAGCCAGGGGACGAAATCGCCCCTCCACTTT.

In its sample, this clonotype was seen many times. The chain is built from TRBV20-1 and TRBJ2-7; TRBD1 aligns across 10 bases. V was pared by 4 bases and J by 3 bases, with 3 bases of the junction left unmatched. The germline gives CDR1 DFQATT, CDR2 SNEGSKA (reference sequence). This CDR3 is 13 amino acids long. The CDR3 nucleotides read TGCAGTGCTATAGGGACAGGGGTCTACGAGCAGTACTTC. Its translation is CSAIGTGVYEQYF.

Regarding this clonotype: This may be a read error: a much more frequent sequence differs by one nucleotide. The chain recombines TRBV10-3 with TRBJ2-7; TRBD1 might be the D (6 bases). The germline CDR1 and CDR2 sequences are ENHRY and SYGVKD. The CDR3 is 15 amino acids. The V and J ends lost 0 bases and 6 bases respectively, with 15 bases between them. CDR3 sequence reads: CAISESTGYDREQYF. The CDR3 bases are TGTGCCATCAGTGAGTCGACAGGATATGATCGCGAGCAGTACTTC.

This clonotype was seen ten or more times. The chain links TRBV5-5 to TRBJ2-5; 13 bases align to TRBD2. V lost 5 bases, J lost 3 bases, and 10 bases stayed unmatched. The CDR3 runs 17 residues. The germline V gene encodes CDR1 SGHKS and CDR2 YYEKEE (reference sequence). CDR3 in DNA: TGTGCCAGCAGGCCACCCGGACTAGCGGGGGAGAAAGAGACCCAGTACTTC. It codes for CASRPPGLAGEKETQYF.

This clonotype appeared many times. The V gene is TRBV6-2 or TRBV6-3, the J gene TRBJ1-1, with D uncertain. Germline CDR1 MNHEY, CDR2 SVGEGT. CDR3 length: 13 residues. V lost 5 bases and J 1 base, leaving 8 bases between the germline ends. The CDR3 DNA sequence: TGTGCCAGCAGTGAGACCCGGAACACTGAAGCTTTCTTT. Its protein product is CASSETRNTEAFF.

This clonotype has a count of ten or more. J is TRBJ2-3 and V is TRBV2; 8 bases match TRBD2. The CDR3 spans 15 residues. Germline values: CDR1 SNHLY, CDR2 FYNNEI. Trimming cost V 4 bases and J 0 bases; bases outside gene matches: 3. The CDR3 sequence: CASSVSSGSTDTQYF. As DNA, the CDR3 is TGTGCCAGCAGTGTTTCTAGCGGGAGCACAGATACGCAGTATTTT.

This clonotype was seen a few times. The chain couples TRBV5-1 to TRBJ2-5, with 10 bases that match TRBD2. CDR1 and CDR2 (germline): SGHRS, YFSETQ. The CDR3 contains 19 residues. The V and J ends lost 4 bases and 1 base, in that order; junction bases with no gene match: 16. CDR3 loop: CASSDPDAGSGRPQETQYF. The CDR3 coding sequence is TGCGCCAGCAGCGACCCCGACGCTGGTAGCGGGAGGCCCCAAGAGACCCAGTACTTC. Full variable domain (outside the CDR3, taken from reference TRBV5-1 and TRBJ2-5): KAGVTQTPRYLIKTRGQQVTLSCSPISGHRSVSWYQQTPGQGLQFLFEYFSETQRNKGNFPGRFSGRQFSNSRSEMNVSTLELGDSALYLCASSDPDAGSGRPQETQYFGPGTRLLVL.

This clonotype was observed at least ten times. The chain combines TRBV5-6 with TRBJ2-4; D is possibly TRBD1 (5 bases). The CDR3 is 12 amino acids. Germline CDR1 SGHDT, CDR2 YYEEEE. Between the trimmed V and J ends, which lost 0 bases and 14 bases, there was a span of 12 bases. The CDR3 loop reads CASSLGAIGEYF. The CDR3, as DNA: TGTGCCAGCAGCTTGGGCGCAATAGGGGAGTACTTC.

This clonotype was seen many times. This chain links TRBV11-2 with TRBJ2-5, with D tentatively TRBD2 (6 bases). V was trimmed by 5 bases and J by 2 bases, leaving 18 bases between them. The length of the CDR3 is 16 residues. Germline V gene data show CDR1 as SGHAT and CDR2 as FQNNGV. This chain's CDR3 is CASSPPGWRGQETQYF. The CDR3 DNA follows: TGTGCCAGCAGCCCACCCGGGTGGCGGGGACAAGAGACCCAGTACTTC. Drawing the rest from reference TRBV11-2 and TRBJ2-5, the complete variable domain is EAGVAQSPRYKIIEKRQSVAFWCNPISGHATLYWYQQILGQGPKLLIQFQNNGVVDDSQLPKDRFSAERLKGVDSTLKIQPAKLEDSAVYLCASSPPGWRGQETQYFGPGTRLLVL.

This clonotype has ten or more counts. The V call is TRBV30, the J call TRBJ2-5; 9 positions agree with TRBD2. The CDR3 is 14 amino acids. Germline lookup yields CDR1 GTSNPN and CDR2 SVGIG (reference sequence). The V segment lost 4 bases and the J segment 1 base; nucleotides outside the gene matches: 4. The CDR3 spells CAWNLAGIQETQYF. CDR3 nucleotide sequence: TGTGCCTGGAACCTAGCGGGAATCCAAGAGACCCAGTACTTC.

At least ten counts were recorded for this clonotype. The rearrangement links TRBV5-6 to TRBJ2-7, with 8 nucleotides matching TRBD1. Germline CDR1 SGHDT, CDR2 YYEEEE. The V gene end was trimmed by 4 bases and the J gene end by 2 bases; junction bases not matched to a gene: 8. This CDR3 is built from 15 residues. In DNA form, the CDR3 reads TGTGCCAGCAGCGCCGCGGGACAGGCCCCCTACGAGCAGTACTTC. This sequence encodes CASSAAGQAPYEQYF.

There are many counts of this clonotype. The CDR3 nucleotides are TGTGCCAGCAGGGGTGAGTGGAGGGCCACAGATACGCAGTATTTT. Translating gives CASRGEWRATDTQYF. This chain connects TRBV6-2 or TRBV6-3 to TRBJ2-3, with a possible D match to TRBD2 (6 bases). CDR3 length: 15 amino acids. The V end lost 6 bases, the J end lost 2 bases, and 15 bases lay between the germline ends. From germline, CDR1 is MNHEY and CDR2 SVGEGT.

This clonotype was counted between two and nine times. The CDR3 DNA follows: TGTGCCAGCAGAACTAGCGCGACCTACGAGCAGTACTTC. Encoded protein: CASRTSATYEQYF. The rearrangement links TRBV2 to TRBJ2-7; TRBD2 aligns across 7 bases. Unmatched junction bases numbered 4, after V lost 6 bases and J lost 2 bases. The V gene's germline CDR1 is SNHLY and CDR2 FYNNEI. This CDR3 has 13 residues.

The V gene is TRBV19, the J gene TRBJ2-1; a possible D gene is TRBD1 (6 bases). The length of the CDR3 is 12 residues. Between the trimmed V and J ends, which lost 4 bases and 9 bases, there was a span of 10 bases. In germline, CDR1 is LNHDA, CDR2 SQIVND (reference sequence). The DNA for the CDR3 is TGTGCCAGTAGTACTACAGGGATTGAGCAGTTCTTC. This translates into CASSTTGIEQFF.

This clonotype has at least ten counts. V gene TRBV6-5 combines with J gene TRBJ1-4; D remains unclear. Germline V gives CDR1 MNHEY, CDR2 SVGAGI. The CDR3 sequence is 14 residues long. V shed 1 base and J shed 2 bases, with 5 bases lying between them. The CDR3 region is CASSYYGTNEKLFF. CDR3 nucleotide sequence: TGTGCCAGCAGTTACTACGGGACTAATGAAAAACTGTTTTTT.

Ten or more counts support this clonotype. The rearrangement links TRBV2 to TRBJ1-6; no definite D call. This CDR3 spans 15 amino acids. Between the trimmed V and J ends, which lost 1 base and 6 bases, there was a span of 10 bases. The germline V gene has CDR1 SNHLY and CDR2 FYNNEI. CDR3 region: CASSEDPGLNSPLHF. The CDR3 DNA follows: TGTGCCAGCAGTGAAGACCCGGGCCTTAATTCACCCCTCCACTTT.

This clonotype occurred many times. As DNA, the CDR3 is TGTGCCAGCAGCTTAGAAGGCGGGATTTTCGGCACAGATACGCAGTATTTT. Encoded protein: CASSLEGGIFGTDTQYF. The chain carries TRBV7-6 and TRBJ2-3; maybe TRBD2 (6 bases). CDR1 SGHVS and CDR2 FNYEAQ come from the germline V gene. V lost 1 base, J lost 1 base, and 15 bases lay in between. There are 17 residues in the CDR3.

This clonotype has a count of ten or more. The chain uses TRBV12-3 or TRBV12-4 and TRBJ2-5; D is ambiguous. Between the trimmed V and J ends, which lost 3 bases and 1 base, there was a span of 6 bases. The CDR3 runs 13 residues. The CDR3 region is CASSFTIQETQYF. Here the CDR3 DNA reads TGTGCCAGCAGTTTCACGATCCAAGAGACCCAGTACTTC.

The rearrangement uses TRBV7-8 and TRBJ2-7; 10 positions agree with TRBD1. V lost 1 base, J lost 2 bases, and 5 bases stayed unmatched. The germline CDR1 and CDR2 sequences are SGHVS and FQNEAQ. The CDR3 is 16 residues long. CDR3 in DNA: TGTGCCAGCAGCTTAGTTGGCGGGACAGGGGCCTACGAGCAGTACTTC. It translates to CASSLVGGTGAYEQYF. The complete variable domain, with remaining parts taken from reference TRBV7-8 and TRBJ2-7, reads GAGVSQSPRYKVAKRGQDVALRCDPISGHVSLFWYQQALGQGPEFLTYFQNEAQLDKSGLPSDRFFAERPEGSVSTLKIQRTQQEDSAVYLCASSLVGGTGAYEQYFGPGTRLTVT.